Following are 5 T cell receptor beta chains from one sample sequenced in a study of radiation and T cells in renal cell carcinoma (dated by TCRdb to about 2020). This sample's time point label indicates: blood 4 weeks post-SBRT, at nephrectomy. This specimen's treatment or condition label, per the study, means: 15 Gy SBRT to primary tumor, nephrectomy 4 weeks later. The library relied on the immunoSEQ multiplex PCR assay. In TCRdb, the immuneACCESS table is reduced to in-frame sequences with V and J assigned. These tables do not hold every clone; where another copy was compared, an unresolved V gene accounts for under half, and the others remain unexplained. The table for this sample lists around 81,000 clones; around four fifths of them were counted only once. The ten top clones hold approximately 8.6% of the sample. Sequenced here: blood, sampled from a patient whose treatment included radiotherapy and nephrectomy. Every receptor here comes from a man aged 45-65 years with renal cell carcinoma.

V and J are TRBV28 and TRBJ1-1, with 8 nucleotides matching TRBD1. Looked up from germline, CDR1 is MDHEN and CDR2 is SYDVKM. V was clipped by 1 base and J by 1 base; unmatched bases: 5. There are 16 residues in the CDR3. The CDR3 DNA reads TGTGCCAGCAGTTTATACCAGGGGGCGGGGAACACTGAAGCTTTCTTT. This codes for CASSLYQGAGNTEAFF.

V gene TRBV6-5 combines with J gene TRBJ1-1; the match to TRBD1 covers 7 bases. Losses at the gene ends were 6 bases for V and 4 bases for J; bases not matched to a gene: 8. Germline V lookup: CDR1 MNHEY, CDR2 SVGAGI. This CDR3 is built from 14 residues. DNA of the CDR3: TGTGCCAGCAGCAACCGACAGGGCGGCACTGAAGCTTTCTTT. This gives the protein CASSNRQGGTEAFF.

This clone was recorded only once. The chain recombines TRBV30 with TRBJ2-3; no clear D. This CDR3 has 14 amino acids. Germline CDR1 is GTSNPN and CDR2 is SVGIG (reference sequence). Trimming pared 2 bases from V and 2 bases from J, leaving 11 bases between. DNA of the CDR3: TGTGCCTGGAGTCAGATGGGGTCCACAGATACGCAGTATTTT. Residues: CAWSQMGSTDTQYF.

This clone was seen only once. The chain joins TRBV7-2 to TRBJ1-1; D is unclear. The CDR3 covers 13 residues. Germline values: CDR1 SGHTA, CDR2 FQGNSA. The V gene lost 1 base and the J gene lost 2 bases, with 5 bases spanning the gap. The CDR3 DNA is TGTGCCAGCAGCTTAGATGTCAACACTGAAGCTTTCTTT. The encoded protein is CASSLDVNTEAFF.

There are a few counts of this clone. V is TRBV28 and J is TRBJ2-1, with 8 positions matching TRBD2. Germline loops: CDR1 MDHEN, CDR2 SYDVKM. This CDR3 is 14 amino acids long. The V gene end was trimmed by 9 bases and the J gene end by 3 bases; junction bases not matched to a gene: 7. CDR3 sequence reads: CASQAGVDYNEQFF. For the CDR3, the DNA is TGTGCCAGTCAAGCGGGAGTAGACTACAATGAGCAGTTCTTC.